This record covers a single TCR beta chain. As processed by the authors: Reference gene primers were amplified, and this amplification served to estimate nucleated cell counts. The method was immunoSEQ multiplex PCR; TCRdb's version includes in-frame clones alone and lacks a portion of them. The V and J calls and clone size are taken from that table; D and trimming were inferred from the DNA. The sample has 88,000 or so clones, around 79% seen once; the top ten hold approximately 25%. The data are from a study of blood T cell repertoires in COVID-19. Study details: Acute-phase and convalescent COVID-19 samples originated in the United States, Italy and Spain. PBMCs, B-cell-depleted T cells, or T cells provided the cDNA or gDNA that made up the material.

Material: peripheral blood. The receptor comes from a human donor in a cohort sampled during active COVID-19.

Written as DNA, the CDR3 is TGTGCCACCAGCAGAGATCCCCGCGACGAGCAGTACTTC. This sequence encodes CATSRDPRDEQYF. The chain joins TRBV15 to TRBJ2-7; D gene unclear. The length of the CDR3 is 13 residues. V was clipped by 0 bases and J by 5 bases, with 8 bases between them. Germline V lookup: CDR1 LNHNV, CDR2 YYDKDF (reference sequence).